What follows is one T cell receptor (beta chain) and its context. Its antigen is not identified. This specimen comes from a study of beta chain features in type 1 diabetes. Study findings and constraints: Type 1 diabetes patients had fewer VDJ junction insertions and more deletions. Naive, central memory and Treg TCRB repertoires appeared more alike in patients than in healthy donors. For Type 1 diabetes patients, all four CD4+ subsets carried TCRB CDR3s that were moderately but significantly shorter. Cells with high TCR expression could be over-represented when cDNA is sequenced.

TCRB transcripts that were expressed got sequenced, as all of the isolated RNA had been reverse transcribed. TCRdb keeps only in-frame clones here, not all; method: immunoSEQ multiplex PCR. The sample lists 640,000 or so clones; about 14% were seen once. CD45RO/CCR7/CD25/CD127/CD95/CD27 separated CD4+ naive, central memory, regulatory and stem cell-like memory cells by sorting. The V end was cut by 3 bases, the J end by 8 bases, with 7 bases between. The CDR3 runs to 11 residues. The germline V gene encodes CDR1 KGHSH and CDR2 LQKENI. The V call is TRBV18, the J call TRBJ1-1; D is undetermined. This clonotype was sampled from a man aged 18 to 30 with type 1 diabetes. Sequencing was performed on naive CD4+ T cells from blood. CDR3 region: CASSPKKEAFF. The CDR3 DNA reads as TGTGCCAGCTCACCGAAAAAAGAAGCTTTCTTT.